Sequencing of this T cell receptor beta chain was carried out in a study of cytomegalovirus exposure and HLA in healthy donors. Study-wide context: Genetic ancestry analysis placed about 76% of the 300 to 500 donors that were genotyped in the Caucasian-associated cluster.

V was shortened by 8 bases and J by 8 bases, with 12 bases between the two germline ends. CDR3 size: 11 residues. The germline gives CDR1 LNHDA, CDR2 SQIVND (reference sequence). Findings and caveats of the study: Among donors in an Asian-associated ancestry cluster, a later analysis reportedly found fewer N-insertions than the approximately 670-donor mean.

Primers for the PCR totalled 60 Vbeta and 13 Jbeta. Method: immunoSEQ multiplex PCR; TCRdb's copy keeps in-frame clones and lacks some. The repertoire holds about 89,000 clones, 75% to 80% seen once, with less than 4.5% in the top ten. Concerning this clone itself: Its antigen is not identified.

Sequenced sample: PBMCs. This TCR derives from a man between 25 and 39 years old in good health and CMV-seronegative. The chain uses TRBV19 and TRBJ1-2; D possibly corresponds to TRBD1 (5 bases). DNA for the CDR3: TGTGCCAGTCGTCAGGGTCGAGGCTACACCTTC. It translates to CASRQGRGYTF.